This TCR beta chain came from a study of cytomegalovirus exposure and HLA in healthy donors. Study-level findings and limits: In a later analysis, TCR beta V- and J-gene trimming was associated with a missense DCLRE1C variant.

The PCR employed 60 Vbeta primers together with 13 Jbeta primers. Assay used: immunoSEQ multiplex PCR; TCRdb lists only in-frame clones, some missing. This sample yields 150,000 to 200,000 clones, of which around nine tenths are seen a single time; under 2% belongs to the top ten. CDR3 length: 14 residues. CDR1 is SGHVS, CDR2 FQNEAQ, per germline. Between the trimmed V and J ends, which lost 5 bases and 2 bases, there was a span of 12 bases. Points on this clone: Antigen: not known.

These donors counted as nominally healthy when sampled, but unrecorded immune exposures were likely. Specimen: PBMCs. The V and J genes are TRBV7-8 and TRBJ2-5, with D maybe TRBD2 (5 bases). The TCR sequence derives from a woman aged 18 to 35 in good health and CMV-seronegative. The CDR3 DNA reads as TGTGCCAGCAGCGTCCGGGATTCTCAAGAGACCCAGTACTTC. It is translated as CASSVRDSQETQYF. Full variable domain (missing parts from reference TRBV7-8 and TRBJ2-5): GAGVSQSPRYKVAKRGQDVALRCDPISGHVSLFWYQQALGQGPEFLTYFQNEAQLDKSGLPSDRFFAERPEGSVSTLKIQRTQQEDSAVYLCASSVRDSQETQYFGPGTRLLVL.